This TCR beta chain is drawn from a study of T cells in Graves' hyperthyroidism and ophthalmopathy. Study-wide points: The model made its ophthalmopathy prediction, and onset followed a median around 6.5 months later.

This clonotype was seen at least ten times. Its antigen is unidentified. TCR beta CDR3 region amplification was performed from RNA transcripts. During a first-round RT-PCR of the TCR CDR3, the HTBI primer set was used. TCRdb processed the multiplex PCR reads anew with MiXCR; each CDR3 protein has one entry. Found here are about 530,000 distinct CDR3 sequences, about 15% of them singletons; the top ten hold 17%. After removal of 4 bases from V and 5 bases from J, the junction contained 2 bases not matched to a gene. The length of the CDR3 is 14 residues. CDR1 SGHRS and CDR2 YFSETQ come from the germline V gene.

This receptor was taken from a woman aged 18-30 years with Graves' ophthalmopathy. Sequencing used blood. The chain carries TRBV5-1 and TRBJ1-4; the match to TRBD1 covers 10 bases. CDR3 residues: CASSGTGANEKLFF. CDR3 nucleotides: TGCGCCAGCAGCGGGACAGGGGCAAATGAAAAACTGTTTTTT.